The text below deals with one TCR beta chain. Its antigen remains unidentified. This entry belongs to a study of T cell responses to AZD1222 COVID-19 vaccine. Broader study findings: Donors were largely white British and mainly female; clonal diversity was possibly underestimated. Spike-spanning, vaccine-associated CD4 TCRs were dominant at 160-218 and 743-854. Sampled repertoires all dated from after the peak T cell response. Only a handful of AZD1222 recipients, five to seven in all, had baseline seropositivity.

Looked up from germline, CDR1 is SEHNR and CDR2 is FQNEAQ (reference sequence). The CDR3 totals 17 residues. Trimming pared 0 bases from V and 3 bases from J, leaving 15 bases between. TCRdb keeps only in-frame clones here, not all; method: immunoSEQ multiplex PCR. This sample has about 130,000 clones; about 86% occur once, and the top ten carry approximately 12%. The sequence derives from an adult in good health. The specimen was peripheral blood, collected on day 0 of AZD1222 vaccination. The chain carries TRBV7-9 and TRBJ2-1; a possible D gene is TRBD2 (6 bases). The CDR3 bases are TGTGCCAGCAGCTTAGCGGGAAGGATGGGAGGCTACAATGAGCAGTTCTTC. Amino acids: CASSLAGRMGGYNEQFF.